The following is a T cell receptor (beta chain) sequence with its context. Here immunoSEQ multiplex PCR was the method, and the copy in TCRdb shows in-frame clones only, minus some. The table has under 650,000 clones, 90% to 97% seen once; the top ten hold less than 0.06%. The authors divided CD4+ cells into CD45RA+ naive and CD45RA-negative memory subsets. The CDR3 length is 15 residues. After removal of 4 bases from V and 4 bases from J, the junction contained 4 bases not matched to a gene. The germline V gene encodes CDR1 SGHNT and CDR2 YYREEE (reference sequence). The sample is drawn from a study of shared clonotypes between healthy human individuals.

The sequence came from a woman under 40 in good health. Sequencing input: naive CD4+ T cells sorted from blood. Subset indicated: CD45RA+ positively selected. This rearrangement joins TRBV5-4 to TRBJ2-2; 10 nucleotides match TRBD2. The CDR3 nucleotides are TGTGCCAGCAGCCCCGGGACTAGCGTCACCGGGGAGCTGTTTTTT. Encoded protein: CASSPGTSVTGELFF.